This T cell receptor (beta chain) is from a study of blood T cell repertoires in COVID-19. Turning to the study itself: Samples representing acute and convalescent COVID-19 were sourced from the United States, Italy and Spain. In each case, the material was cDNA or gDNA derived from T cells, B-cell-depleted T cells, or PBMCs.

CDR3 length: 16 amino acids. V gave up 4 bases and J gave up 0 bases, with 13 bases separating them. Germline V gives CDR1 ENHRY, CDR2 SYGVKD. Original processing notes: Amplification of reference gene primers provided the estimated nucleated cell counts. Here immunoSEQ multiplex PCR was the method, and the copy in TCRdb shows in-frame clones only, minus some. The DNA was the basis for D and trimming; V, J and clone size are from that table. The sample shows some 38,000 clones, approximately 89% of them seen only once. The chain links TRBV10-3 to TRBJ1-5, with D tentatively TRBD1 (5 bases). The clonotype was recovered from a man between 60 and 75 years old with active or convalescent COVID-19. The sequencing sample was made of peripheral blood. The CDR3 DNA sequence: TGTGCCATCAGTGTAGGCGACAGTTATAGCAATCAGCCCCAGCATTTT. This sequence encodes CAISVGDSYSNQPQHF.